Given below is one T cell receptor beta chain in context. This CDR3 is also generated by other DNA sequences in the sample. The protocol was immunoSEQ multiplex PCR, while the TCRdb copy is restricted to in-frame clones and leaves out a portion. The repertoire holds some 1,600,000 clones, with roughly 98% as singletons. The sample comes from a study of shared clonotypes between healthy human individuals. Specimen: naive CD4+ T cells sorted from blood. Subset given: CD45RA+ positively selected. The TCR was taken from a man aged 25 to 40 in good health.

CDR3 sequence (DNA): TGTGCCAGCTCTCCCGGGACAGGGGGCATCGGGGAGCTGTTTTTT. Translating it yields CASSPGTGGIGELFF. This chain joins TRBV18 and TRBJ2-2, with TRBD1 identical over 12 bases. Germline-derived CDR1 and CDR2 are KGHSH and LQKENI. CDR3 size: 15 residues. Germline trimming cut 6 bases from V and 7 bases from J; bases unmatched to any gene: 6.